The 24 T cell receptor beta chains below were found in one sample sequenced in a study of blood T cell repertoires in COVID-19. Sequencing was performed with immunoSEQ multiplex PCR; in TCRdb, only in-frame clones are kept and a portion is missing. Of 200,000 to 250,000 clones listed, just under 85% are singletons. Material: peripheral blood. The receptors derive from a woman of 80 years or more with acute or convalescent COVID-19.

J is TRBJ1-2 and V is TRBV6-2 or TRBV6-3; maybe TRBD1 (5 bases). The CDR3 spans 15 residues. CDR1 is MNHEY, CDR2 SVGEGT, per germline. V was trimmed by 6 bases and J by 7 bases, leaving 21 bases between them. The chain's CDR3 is CASRPPAGIYSGYTF. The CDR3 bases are TGTGCCAGCAGGCCTCCGGCAGGGATTTATTCTGGCTACACCTTC.

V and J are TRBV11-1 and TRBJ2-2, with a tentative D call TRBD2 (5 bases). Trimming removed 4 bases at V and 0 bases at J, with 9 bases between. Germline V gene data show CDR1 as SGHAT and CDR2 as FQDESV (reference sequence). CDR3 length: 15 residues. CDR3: CASSYGLANTGELFF. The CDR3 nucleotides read TGTGCCAGCAGCTACGGACTTGCGAACACCGGGGAGCTGTTTTTT. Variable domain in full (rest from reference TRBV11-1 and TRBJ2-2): EAEVAQSPRYKITEKSQAVAFWCDPISGHATLYWYRQILGQGPELLVQFQDESVVDDSQLPKDRFSAERLKGVDSTLKIQPAELGDSAMYLCASSYGLANTGELFFGEGSRLTVL.

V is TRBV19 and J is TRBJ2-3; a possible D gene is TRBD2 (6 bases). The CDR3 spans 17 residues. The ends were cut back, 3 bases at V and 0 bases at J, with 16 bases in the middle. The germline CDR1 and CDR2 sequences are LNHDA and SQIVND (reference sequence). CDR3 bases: TGTGCCAGTAGTATGGGAGGACCGTGGACTAGCACAGATACGCAGTATTTT. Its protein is CASSMGGPWTSTDTQYF. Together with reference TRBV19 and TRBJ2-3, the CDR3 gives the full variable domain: DGGITQSPKYLFRKEGQNVTLSCEQNLNHDAMYWYRQDPGQGLRLIYYSQIVNDFQKGDIAEGYSVSREKKESFPLTVTSAQKNPTAFYLCASSMGGPWTSTDTQYFGPGTRLTVL.

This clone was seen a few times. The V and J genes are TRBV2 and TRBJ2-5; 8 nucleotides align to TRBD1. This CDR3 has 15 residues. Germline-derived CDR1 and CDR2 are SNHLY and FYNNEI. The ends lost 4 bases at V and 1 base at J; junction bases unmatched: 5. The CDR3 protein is CASSGPTGGQETQYF. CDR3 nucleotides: TGTGCCAGCAGTGGCCCAACAGGGGGCCAAGAGACCCAGTACTTC.

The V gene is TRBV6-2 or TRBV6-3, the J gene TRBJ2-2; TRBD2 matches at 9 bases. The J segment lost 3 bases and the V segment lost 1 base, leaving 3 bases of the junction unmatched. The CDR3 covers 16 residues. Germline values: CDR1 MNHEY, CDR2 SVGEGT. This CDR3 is CASSYFRGRDTGELFF. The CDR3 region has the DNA TGTGCCAGCAGTTACTTTCGCGGGAGGGACACCGGGGAGCTGTTTTTT.

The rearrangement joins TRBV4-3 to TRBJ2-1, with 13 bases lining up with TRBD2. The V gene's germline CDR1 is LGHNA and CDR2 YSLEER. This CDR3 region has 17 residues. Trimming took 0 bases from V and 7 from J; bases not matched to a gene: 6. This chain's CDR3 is CASSQENLGLAGNEQFF. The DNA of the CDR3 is TGCGCCAGCAGCCAAGAGAATCTGGGACTAGCGGGGAATGAGCAGTTCTTC.

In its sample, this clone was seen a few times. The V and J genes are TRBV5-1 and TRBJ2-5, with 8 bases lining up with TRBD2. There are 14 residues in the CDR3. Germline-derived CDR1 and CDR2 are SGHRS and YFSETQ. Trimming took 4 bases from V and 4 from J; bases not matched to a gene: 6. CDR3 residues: CASSGRLAGETQYF. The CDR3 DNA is TGCGCCAGCAGCGGGCGGCTAGCGGGAGAGACCCAGTACTTC.

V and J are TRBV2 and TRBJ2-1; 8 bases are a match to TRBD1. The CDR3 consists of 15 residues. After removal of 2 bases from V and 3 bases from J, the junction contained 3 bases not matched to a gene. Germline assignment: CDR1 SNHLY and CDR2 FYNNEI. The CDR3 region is CASSESGGDYNEQFF. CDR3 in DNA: TGTGCCAGCAGTGAATCAGGGGGCGACTACAATGAGCAGTTCTTC.

CDR3 DNA sequence: TGTGCCAGCAGCAGAGGACAGCCTCCCTACGAGCAGTACTTC. Amino acids: CASSRGQPPYEQYF. The chain uses TRBV7-3 and TRBJ2-7, with TRBD1 as a possible D gene (6 bases). Deletions cut 5 bases from V and 2 bases from J, with 13 bases between. The CDR3 has 14 residues. Germline CDR1 and CDR2: SGHTA and FQGTGA.

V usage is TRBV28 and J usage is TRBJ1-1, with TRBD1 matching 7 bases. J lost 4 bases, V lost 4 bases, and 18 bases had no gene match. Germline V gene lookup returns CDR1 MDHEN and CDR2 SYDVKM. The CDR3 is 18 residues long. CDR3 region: CASSSSWTGLRGFTEAFF. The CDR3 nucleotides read TGTGCCAGCAGTTCCTCCTGGACAGGCCTGCGGGGATTCACTGAAGCTTTCTTT.

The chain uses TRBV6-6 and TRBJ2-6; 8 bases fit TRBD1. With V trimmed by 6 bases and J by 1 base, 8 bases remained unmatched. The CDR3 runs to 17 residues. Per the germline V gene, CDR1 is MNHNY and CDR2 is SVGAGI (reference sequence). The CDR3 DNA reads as TGTGCCAGCAGACGAGGGACAGGAAGGTCTGGGGCCAACGTCCTGACTTTC. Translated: CASRRGTGRSGANVLTF.

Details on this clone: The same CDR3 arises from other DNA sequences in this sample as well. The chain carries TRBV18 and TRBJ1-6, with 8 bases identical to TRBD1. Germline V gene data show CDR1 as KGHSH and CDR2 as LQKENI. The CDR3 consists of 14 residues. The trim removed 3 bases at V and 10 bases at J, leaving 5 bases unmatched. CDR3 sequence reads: CASSPGTGGSPLHF. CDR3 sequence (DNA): TGTGCCAGCTCACCCGGGACAGGAGGCTCACCCCTCCACTTT.

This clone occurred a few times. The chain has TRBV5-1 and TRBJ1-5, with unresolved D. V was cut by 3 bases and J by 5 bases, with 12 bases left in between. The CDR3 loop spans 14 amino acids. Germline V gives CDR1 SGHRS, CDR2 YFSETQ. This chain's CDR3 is CASSSGGRDQPQHF. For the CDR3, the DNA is TGCGCCAGCAGCTCTGGAGGGAGGGATCAGCCCCAGCATTTT.

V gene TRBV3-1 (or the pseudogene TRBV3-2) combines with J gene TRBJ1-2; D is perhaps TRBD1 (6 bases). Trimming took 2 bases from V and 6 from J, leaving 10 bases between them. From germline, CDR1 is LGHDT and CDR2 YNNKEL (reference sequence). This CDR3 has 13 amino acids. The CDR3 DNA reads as TGTGCCAGCAGCCAACAGGGGACAAATGGCTACACCTTC. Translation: CASSQQGTNGYTF.

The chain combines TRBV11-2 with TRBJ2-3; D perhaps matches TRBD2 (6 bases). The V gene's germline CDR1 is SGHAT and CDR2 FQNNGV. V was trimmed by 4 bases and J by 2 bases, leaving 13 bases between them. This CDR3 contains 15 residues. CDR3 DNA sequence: TGTGCCAGCAGCTCCAGAGCGGGCCCCACAGATACGCAGTATTTT. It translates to CASSSRAGPTDTQYF.

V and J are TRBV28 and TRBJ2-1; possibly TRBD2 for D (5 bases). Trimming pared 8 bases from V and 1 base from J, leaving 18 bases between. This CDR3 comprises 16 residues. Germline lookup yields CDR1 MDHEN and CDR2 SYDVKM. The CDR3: CASVPVASSSYNEQFF. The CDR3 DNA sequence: TGTGCCAGCGTTCCTGTAGCGTCGAGTTCCTACAATGAGCAGTTCTTC.

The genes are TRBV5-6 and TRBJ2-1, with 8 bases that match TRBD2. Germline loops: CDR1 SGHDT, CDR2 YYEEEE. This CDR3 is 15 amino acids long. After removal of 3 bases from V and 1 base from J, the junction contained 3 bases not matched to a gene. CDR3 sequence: CASSSGTSSYNEQFF. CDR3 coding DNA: TGTGCCAGCAGCTCTGGGACTAGTTCCTACAATGAGCAGTTCTTC. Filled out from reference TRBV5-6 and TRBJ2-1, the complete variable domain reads DAGVTQSPTHLIKTRGQQVTLRCSPKSGHDTVSWYQQALGQGPQFIFQYYEEEERQRGNFPDRFSGHQFPNYSSELNVNALLLGDSALYLCASSSGTSSYNEQFFGPGTRLTVL.

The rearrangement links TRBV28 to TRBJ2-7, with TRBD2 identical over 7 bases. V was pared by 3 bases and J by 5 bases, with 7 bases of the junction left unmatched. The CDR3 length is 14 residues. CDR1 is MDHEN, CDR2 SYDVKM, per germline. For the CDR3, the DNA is TGTGCCAGCAGTTTGGGGGGGACCCAGAACGAGCAGTACTTC. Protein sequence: CASSLGGTQNEQYF.

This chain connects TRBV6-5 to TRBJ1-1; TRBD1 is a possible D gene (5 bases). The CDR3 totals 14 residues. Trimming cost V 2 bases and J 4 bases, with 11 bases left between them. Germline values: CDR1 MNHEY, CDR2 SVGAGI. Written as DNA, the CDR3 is TGTGCCAGCAGTTACAGGACATCGGGCACTGAAGCTTTCTTT. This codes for CASSYRTSGTEAFF.

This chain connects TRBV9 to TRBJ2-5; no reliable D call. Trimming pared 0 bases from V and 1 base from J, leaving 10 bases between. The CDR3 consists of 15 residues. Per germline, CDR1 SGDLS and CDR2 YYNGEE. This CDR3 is CASSVAYSFQETQYF. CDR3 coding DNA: TGTGCCAGCAGCGTAGCTTACAGTTTCCAAGAGACCCAGTACTTC. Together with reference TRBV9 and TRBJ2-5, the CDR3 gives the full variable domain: DSGVTQTPKHLITATGQRVTLRCSPRSGDLSVYWYQQSLDQGLQFLIQYYNGEERAKGNILERFSAQQFPDLHSELNLSSLELGDSALYFCASSVAYSFQETQYFGPGTRLLVL.

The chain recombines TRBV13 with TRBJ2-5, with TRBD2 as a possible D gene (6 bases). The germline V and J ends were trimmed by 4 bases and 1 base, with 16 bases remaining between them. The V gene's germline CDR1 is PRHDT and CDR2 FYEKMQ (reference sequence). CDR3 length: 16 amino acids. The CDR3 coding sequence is TGTGCCAGCAGCTCGGCGGGGCGGGGCAGCCAAGAGACCCAGTACTTC. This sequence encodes CASSSAGRGSQETQYF.

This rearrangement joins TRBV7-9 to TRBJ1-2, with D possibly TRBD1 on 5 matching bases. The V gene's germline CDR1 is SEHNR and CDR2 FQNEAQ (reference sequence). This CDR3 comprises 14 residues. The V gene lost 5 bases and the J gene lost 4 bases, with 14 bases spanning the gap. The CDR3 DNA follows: TGTGCCAGCAGCGGACCAGGGTACAGCTATGGCTACACCTTC. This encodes CASSGPGYSYGYTF.

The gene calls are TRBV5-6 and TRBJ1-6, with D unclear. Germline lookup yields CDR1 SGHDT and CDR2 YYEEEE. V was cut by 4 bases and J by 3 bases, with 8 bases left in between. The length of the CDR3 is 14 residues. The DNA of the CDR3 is TGTGCCAGCAGCGCGGGTCTCTATAATTCACCCCTCCACTTT. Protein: CASSAGLYNSPLHF.

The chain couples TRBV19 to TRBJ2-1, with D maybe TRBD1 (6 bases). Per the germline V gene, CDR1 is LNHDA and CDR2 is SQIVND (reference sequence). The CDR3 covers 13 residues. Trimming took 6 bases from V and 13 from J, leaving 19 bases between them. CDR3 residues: CASRAQTGIEQFF. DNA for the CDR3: TGTGCCAGTAGGGCTCAAACAGGGATTGAACAGTTCTTC.